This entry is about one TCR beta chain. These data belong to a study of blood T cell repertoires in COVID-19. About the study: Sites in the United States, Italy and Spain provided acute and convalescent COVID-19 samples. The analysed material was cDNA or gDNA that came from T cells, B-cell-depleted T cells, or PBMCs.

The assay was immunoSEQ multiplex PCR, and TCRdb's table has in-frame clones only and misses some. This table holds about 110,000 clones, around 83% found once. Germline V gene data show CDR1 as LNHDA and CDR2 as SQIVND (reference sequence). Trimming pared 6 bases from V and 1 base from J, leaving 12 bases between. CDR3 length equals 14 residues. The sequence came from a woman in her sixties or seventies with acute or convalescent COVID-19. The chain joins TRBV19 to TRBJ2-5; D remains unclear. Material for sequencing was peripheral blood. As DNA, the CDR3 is TGTGCCAGTAGCGCCACGAGTATCCAAGAGACCCAGTACTTC. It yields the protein CASSATSIQETQYF.